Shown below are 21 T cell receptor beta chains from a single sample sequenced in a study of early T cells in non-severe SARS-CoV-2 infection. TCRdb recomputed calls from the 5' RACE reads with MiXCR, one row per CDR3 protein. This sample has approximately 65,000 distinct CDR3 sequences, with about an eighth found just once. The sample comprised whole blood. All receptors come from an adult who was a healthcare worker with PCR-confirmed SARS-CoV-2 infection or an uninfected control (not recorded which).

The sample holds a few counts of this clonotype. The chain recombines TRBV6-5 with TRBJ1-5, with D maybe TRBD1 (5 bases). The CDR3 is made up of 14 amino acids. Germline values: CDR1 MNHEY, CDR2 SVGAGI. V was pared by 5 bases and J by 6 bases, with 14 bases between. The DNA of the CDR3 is TGTGCCAGCAGTCGCTCGCTGGGGGGTCAGCCCCAGCATTTT. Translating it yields CASSRSLGGQPQHF.

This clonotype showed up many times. CDR3 DNA: TGTGCCAGCAGTTCGACAGGGGCGAGGGCTTTCTTT. Translating gives CASSSTGARAFF. The chain is built from TRBV27 and TRBJ1-1; 8 nucleotides match TRBD1. CDR3 length: 12 residues. V was pared by 4 bases and J by 11 bases, with 6 bases of the junction left unmatched. From germline, CDR1 is MNHEY and CDR2 SMNVEV (reference sequence).

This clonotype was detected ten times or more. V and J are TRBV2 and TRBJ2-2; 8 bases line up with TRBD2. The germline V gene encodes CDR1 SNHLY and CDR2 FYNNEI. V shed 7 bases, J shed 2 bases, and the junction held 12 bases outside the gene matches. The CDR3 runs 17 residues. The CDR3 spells CASTPRRGGANTGELFF. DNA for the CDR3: TGTGCCAGCACCCCTCGCCGGGGGGGAGCTAACACCGGGGAGCTGTTTTTT. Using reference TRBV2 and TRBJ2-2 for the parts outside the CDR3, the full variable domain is EPEVTQTPSHQVTQMGQEVILRCVPISNHLYFYWYRQILGQKVEFLVSFYNNEISEKSEIFDDQFSVERPDGSNFTLKIRSTKLEDSAMYFCASTPRRGGANTGELFFGEGSRLTVL.

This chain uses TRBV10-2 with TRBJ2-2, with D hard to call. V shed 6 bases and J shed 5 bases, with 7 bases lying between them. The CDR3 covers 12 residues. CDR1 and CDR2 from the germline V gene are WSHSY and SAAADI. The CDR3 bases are TGCGCCAGCAGGGTAGAGACCGGGGAGCTGTTTTTT. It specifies CASRVETGELFF.

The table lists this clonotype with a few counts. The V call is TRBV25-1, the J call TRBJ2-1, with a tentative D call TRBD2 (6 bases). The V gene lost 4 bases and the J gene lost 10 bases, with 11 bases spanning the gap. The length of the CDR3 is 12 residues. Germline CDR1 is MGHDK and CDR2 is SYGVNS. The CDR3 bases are TGTGCCAGCAGTGGGGACTTTTCGGAGCAGTTCTTC. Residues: CASSGDFSEQFF.

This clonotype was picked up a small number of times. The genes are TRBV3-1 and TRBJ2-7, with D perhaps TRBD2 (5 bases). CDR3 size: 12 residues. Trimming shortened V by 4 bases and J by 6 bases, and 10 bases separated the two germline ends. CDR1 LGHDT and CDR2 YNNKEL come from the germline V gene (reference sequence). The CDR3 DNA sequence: TGTGCCAGCAGCCTCCGGGATCTCGAGCAGTACTTC. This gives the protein CASSLRDLEQYF.

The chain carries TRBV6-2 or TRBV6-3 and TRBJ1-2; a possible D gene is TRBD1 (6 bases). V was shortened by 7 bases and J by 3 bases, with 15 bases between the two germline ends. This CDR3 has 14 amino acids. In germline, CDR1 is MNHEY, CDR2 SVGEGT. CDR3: CASTVPDRDYGYTF. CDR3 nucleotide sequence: TGTGCCAGCACCGTACCGGACAGAGACTATGGCTACACCTTC.

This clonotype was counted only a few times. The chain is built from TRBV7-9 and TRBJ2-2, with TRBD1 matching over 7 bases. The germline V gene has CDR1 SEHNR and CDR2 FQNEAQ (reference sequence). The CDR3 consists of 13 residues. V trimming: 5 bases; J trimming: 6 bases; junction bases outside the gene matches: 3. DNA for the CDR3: TGTGCCAGCAGCCCTACAGGGGCCGGGGAGCTGTTTTTT. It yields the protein CASSPTGAGELFF. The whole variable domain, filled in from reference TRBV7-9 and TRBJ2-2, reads DTGVSQNPRHKITKRGQNVTFRCDPISEHNRLYWYRQTLGQGPEFLTYFQNEAQLEKSRLLSDRFSAERPKGSFSTLEIQRTEQGDSAMYLCASSPTGAGELFFGEGSRLTVL.

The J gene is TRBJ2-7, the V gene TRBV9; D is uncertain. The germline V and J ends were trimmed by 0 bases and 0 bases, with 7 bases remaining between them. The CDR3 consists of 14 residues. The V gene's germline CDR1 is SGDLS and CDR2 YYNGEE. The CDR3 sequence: CASSVGRSSYEQYF. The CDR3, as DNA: TGTGCCAGCAGCGTAGGAAGGAGCTCCTACGAGCAGTACTTC.

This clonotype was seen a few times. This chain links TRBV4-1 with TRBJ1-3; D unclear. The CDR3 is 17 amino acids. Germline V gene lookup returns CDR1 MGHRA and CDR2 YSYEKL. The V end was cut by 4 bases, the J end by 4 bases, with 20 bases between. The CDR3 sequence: CASSLTDFSLGGNTIYF. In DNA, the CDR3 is TGCGCCAGCAGCCTCACGGACTTCTCACTGGGAGGAAACACCATATATTTT.

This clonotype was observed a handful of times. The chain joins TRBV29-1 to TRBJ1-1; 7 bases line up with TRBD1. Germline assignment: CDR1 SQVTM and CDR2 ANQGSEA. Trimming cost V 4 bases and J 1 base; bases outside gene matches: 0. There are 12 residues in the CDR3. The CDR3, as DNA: TGCAGCGTTGGGGACAGGAACACTGAAGCTTTCTTT. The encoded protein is CSVGDRNTEAFF.

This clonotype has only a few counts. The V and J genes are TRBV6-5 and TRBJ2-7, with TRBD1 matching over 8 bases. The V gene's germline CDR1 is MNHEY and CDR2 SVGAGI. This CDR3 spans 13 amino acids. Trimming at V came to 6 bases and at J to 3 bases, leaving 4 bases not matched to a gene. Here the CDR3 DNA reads TGTGCCAGCAGGGCAGGGGGCTACTACGAGCAGTACTTC. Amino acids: CASRAGGYYEQYF.

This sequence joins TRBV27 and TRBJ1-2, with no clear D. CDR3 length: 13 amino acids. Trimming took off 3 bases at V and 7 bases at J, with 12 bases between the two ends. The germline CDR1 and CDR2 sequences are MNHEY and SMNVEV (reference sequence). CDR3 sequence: CASSFSPPGGYTF. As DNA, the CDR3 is TGTGCCAGCAGTTTCTCGCCACCGGGTGGCTACACCTTC.

The CDR3 is CASQTKFGSAEAFF. The CDR3 DNA follows: TGTGCCAGCCAAACAAAATTCGGGAGCGCTGAAGCTTTCTTT. This chain uses TRBV28 with TRBJ1-1; D gene ambiguous. Trimming shortened V by 8 bases and J by 6 bases, and 19 bases separated the two germline ends. This CDR3 region has 14 residues. The germline CDR1 and CDR2 sequences are MDHEN and SYDVKM.

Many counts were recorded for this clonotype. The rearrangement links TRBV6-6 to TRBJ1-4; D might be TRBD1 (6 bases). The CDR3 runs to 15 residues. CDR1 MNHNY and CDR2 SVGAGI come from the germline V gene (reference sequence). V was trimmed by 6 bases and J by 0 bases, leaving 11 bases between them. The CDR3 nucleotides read TGTGCCAGCAGCGACAGGAGGGCAACTAATGAAAAACTGTTTTTT. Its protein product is CASSDRRATNEKLFF.

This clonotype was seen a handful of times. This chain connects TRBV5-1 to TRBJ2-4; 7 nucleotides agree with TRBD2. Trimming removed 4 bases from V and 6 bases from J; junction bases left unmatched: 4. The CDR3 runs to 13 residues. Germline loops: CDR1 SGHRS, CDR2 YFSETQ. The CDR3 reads CASSGEGGNIQYF. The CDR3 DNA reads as TGCGCCAGCAGCGGGGAGGGAGGAAACATTCAGTACTTC.

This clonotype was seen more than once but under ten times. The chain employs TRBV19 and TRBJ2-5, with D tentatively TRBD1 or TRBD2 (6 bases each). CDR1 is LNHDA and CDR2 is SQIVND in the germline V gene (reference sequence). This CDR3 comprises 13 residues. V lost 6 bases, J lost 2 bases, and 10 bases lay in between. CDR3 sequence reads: CASRRGQQETQYF. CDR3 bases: TGTGCCAGTAGACGGGGGCAGCAAGAGACCCAGTACTTC.

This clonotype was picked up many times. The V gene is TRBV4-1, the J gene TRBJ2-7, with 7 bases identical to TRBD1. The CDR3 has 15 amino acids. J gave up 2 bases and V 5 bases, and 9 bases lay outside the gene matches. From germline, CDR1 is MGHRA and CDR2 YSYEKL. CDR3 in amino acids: CASSEAGTAPYEQYF. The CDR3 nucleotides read TGCGCCAGCAGCGAAGCCGGGACAGCGCCCTACGAGCAGTACTTC.

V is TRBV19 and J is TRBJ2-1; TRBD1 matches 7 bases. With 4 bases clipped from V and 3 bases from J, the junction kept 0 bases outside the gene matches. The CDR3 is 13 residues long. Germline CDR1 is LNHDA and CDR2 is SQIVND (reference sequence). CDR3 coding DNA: TGTGCCAGTAGTAGGACAGGCTACAATGAGCAGTTCTTC. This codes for CASSRTGYNEQFF.

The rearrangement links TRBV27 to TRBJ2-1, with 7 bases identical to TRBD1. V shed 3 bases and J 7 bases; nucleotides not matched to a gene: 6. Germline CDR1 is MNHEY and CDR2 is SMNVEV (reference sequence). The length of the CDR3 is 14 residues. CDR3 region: CASSFGDRGNEQFF. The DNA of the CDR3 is TGTGCCAGCAGTTTTGGGGACAGAGGGAATGAGCAGTTCTTC.

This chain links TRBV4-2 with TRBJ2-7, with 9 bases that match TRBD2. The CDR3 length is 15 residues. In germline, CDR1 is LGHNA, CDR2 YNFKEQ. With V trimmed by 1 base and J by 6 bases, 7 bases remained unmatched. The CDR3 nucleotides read TGTGCCAGCAGCCAAGCGGCTAGCGGGGCCCTCGAGCAGTACTTC. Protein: CASSQAASGALEQYF.